A single sample gave rise to the 14 T cell receptor beta chains below, sequenced in a study of blood T cell repertoires in COVID-19. Generated by immunoSEQ multiplex PCR, the TCRdb table keeps only in-frame clones and is missing some. Of nearly 250,000 clones in the sample, approximately 84% were seen once. Sequencing was done on a sample of peripheral blood. The receptors were gathered from an elderly woman with acute or convalescent COVID-19.

The chain employs TRBV28 and TRBJ2-1; TRBD1 aligns across 8 bases. The CDR3 length is 16 residues. Per the germline V gene, CDR1 is MDHEN and CDR2 is SYDVKM. The ends lost 3 bases at V and 7 bases at J; junction bases unmatched: 11. The CDR3 nucleotides read TGTGCCAGCAGTTTTTTCGGGACAGGCTCGATGAATGAGCAGTTCTTC. It translates to CASSFFGTGSMNEQFF.

This clone appeared once. The chain combines TRBV7-2 with TRBJ2-7; perhaps TRBD1 as D (6 bases). Trimming took off 2 bases at V and 1 base at J, with 15 bases between the two ends. The CDR3 totals 16 residues. Germline lookup yields CDR1 SGHTA and CDR2 FQGNSA. As DNA, the CDR3 is TGTGCCAGCAGCTTACAGGGGTCGGTAGGGTCCTACGAGCAGTACTTC. It yields the protein CASSLQGSVGSYEQYF.

The rearrangement uses TRBV5-8 and TRBJ2-7; D is undetermined. The germline gives CDR1 SGHTS, CDR2 YDEGEE. The CDR3 loop spans 14 amino acids. V lost 0 bases, J lost 0 bases, and 7 bases lay in between. The CDR3 spells CASSLGHSSYEQYF. CDR3 in DNA: TGTGCCAGCAGCTTGGGCCACAGCTCCTACGAGCAGTACTTC.

This clone was counted only a few times. V usage is TRBV29-1 and J usage is TRBJ2-1; D possibly corresponds to TRBD2 (6 bases). This CDR3 is 15 amino acids long. The V gene lost 5 bases and the J gene lost 6 bases, with 20 bases spanning the gap. The germline V gene has CDR1 SQVTM and CDR2 ANQGSEA. The CDR3 sequence is CSVPRAPGEANEQFF. In nucleotides, the CDR3 is TGCAGCGTTCCAAGGGCCCCCGGGGAGGCCAATGAGCAGTTCTTC.

Regarding this clone: Within the sample, other DNA sequences also encode this same CDR3. The CDR3 DNA follows: TGTGCCAGCAGCCCGACAGGGGGTACTAATGAAAAACTGTTTTTT. This encodes CASSPTGGTNEKLFF. This sequence joins TRBV7-9 and TRBJ1-4; 9 bases fit TRBD1. The CDR3 has 15 amino acids. Germline CDR1 SEHNR, CDR2 FQNEAQ (reference sequence). V was clipped by 5 bases and J by 2 bases; unmatched bases: 3.

This sequence joins TRBV27 and TRBJ1-4; maybe TRBD1 (6 bases). V gave up 5 bases and J gave up 7 bases, with 14 bases separating them. The germline V gene encodes CDR1 MNHEY and CDR2 SMNVEV (reference sequence). This CDR3 contains 14 residues. DNA for the CDR3: TGTGCCAGCAGTAGCCTGACAGGTAGTGAAAAACTGTTTTTT. It yields the protein CASSSLTGSEKLFF.

This chain connects TRBV11-1 to TRBJ1-1; 8 bases agree with TRBD1. The length of the CDR3 is 13 residues. From germline, CDR1 is SGHAT and CDR2 FQDESV (reference sequence). The V gene end was trimmed by 0 bases and the J gene end by 10 bases; junction bases not matched to a gene: 4. CDR3 region: CASSLADRERAFF. The CDR3 nucleotides are TGTGCCAGCAGCTTAGCGGACAGGGAGAGAGCTTTCTTT.

This chain joins TRBV7-2 and TRBJ1-6; 9 nucleotides agree with TRBD1. The ends lost 4 bases at V and 7 bases at J; junction bases unmatched: 5. Germline CDR1 SGHTA, CDR2 FQGNSA. This CDR3 has 15 residues. Here the CDR3 reads CASSSTGTGNSPLHF. CDR3 DNA: TGTGCCAGCAGCTCCACCGGGACAGGGAATTCACCCCTCCACTTT.

This clone has just a few counts. The chain carries TRBV9 and TRBJ1-2; possibly TRBD1 for D (6 bases). This CDR3 is built from 16 residues. From germline, CDR1 is SGDLS and CDR2 YYNGEE. Trimming pared 5 bases from V and 7 bases from J, leaving 24 bases between. CDR3 loop: CASSALPPGAKGGYTF. The CDR3 DNA reads TGTGCCAGCAGTGCCCTACCGCCAGGGGCCAAAGGTGGCTACACCTTC.

This chain connects TRBV9 to TRBJ2-2, with D uncertain. Looked up from germline, CDR1 is SGDLS and CDR2 is YYNGEE. There are 16 residues in the CDR3. Trimming stripped 0 bases from V and 4 bases from J, with 13 bases between. This chain's CDR3 is CASSVANYPSTGELFF. In DNA form, the CDR3 reads TGTGCCAGCAGCGTAGCGAACTACCCGAGCACCGGGGAGCTGTTTTTT. Filled out from reference TRBV9 and TRBJ2-2, the complete variable domain reads DSGVTQTPKHLITATGQRVTLRCSPRSGDLSVYWYQQSLDQGLQFLIQYYNGEERAKGNILERFSAQQFPDLHSELNLSSLELGDSALYFCASSVANYPSTGELFFGEGSRLTVL.

V and J are TRBV7-2 and TRBJ2-7; TRBD1 is a possible D gene (7 bases). The germline V gene has CDR1 SGHTA and CDR2 FQGNSA. The CDR3 contains 14 residues. V lost 5 bases and J 2 bases, leaving 13 bases between the germline ends. This CDR3 is CASSVAGGPYEQYF. The CDR3 nucleotides are TGTGCCAGCAGCGTGGCAGGGGGGCCCTACGAGCAGTACTTC.

This clone was picked up a small number of times. This chain connects TRBV19 to TRBJ1-3; a possible D gene is TRBD1 (5 bases). V shed 8 bases and J shed 2 bases, with 13 bases lying between them. In germline, CDR1 is LNHDA, CDR2 SQIVND (reference sequence). The CDR3 is 14 residues long. This chain's CDR3 is CASHSRGAGNTIYF. Here the CDR3 DNA reads TGTGCCAGTCACTCGCGGGGGGCTGGAAACACCATATATTTT.

The genes are TRBV27 and TRBJ1-2, with 10 bases matching TRBD1. This CDR3 comprises 15 residues. From germline, CDR1 is MNHEY and CDR2 SMNVEV (reference sequence). The V gene end was trimmed by 4 bases and the J gene end by 8 bases; junction bases not matched to a gene: 10. The CDR3 region is CASSSTGQGTGGYTF. The CDR3, as DNA: TGTGCCAGCAGTTCCACGGGACAGGGGACGGGCGGCTACACCTTC.

The gene calls are TRBV3-1 (or the pseudogene TRBV3-2) and TRBJ1-2, with 12 bases identical to TRBD1. From germline, CDR1 is LGHDT and CDR2 YNNKEL (reference sequence). CDR3 length: 13 amino acids. Trimming took 8 bases from V and 7 from J; bases not matched to a gene: 5. The CDR3 here is CASGDRGRGGYTF. CDR3 sequence (DNA): TGTGCCAGCGGGGACAGGGGGCGAGGTGGCTACACCTTC.